This T cell receptor (beta chain) was recovered during a study of T-cell memory formation after mild COVID-19. Study-wide results and limits: Pre-infection memory held some responding clones, suggesting pre-existing cross-reactive T cells responded. A balance of CD4 and CD8 characterized clones contracting day 15 to 85, whereas later expanders leaned CD4+.

To note about this clonotype: Its antigen is not known.

Constant-segment primers and 5'RACE yielded cDNA libraries for TCR alpha and TCR beta, each carrying sample barcodes and UMIs. TCRdb recomputed calls from the 5' RACE reads with MiXCR, one row per CDR3 protein. Altogether approximately 190,000 distinct CDR3 sequences are present, around 18% being singletons, with the ten largest covering roughly 2.3%. Germline loops: CDR1 MGHRA, CDR2 YSYEKL. The CDR3 sequence is 17 residues long. V lost 0 bases, J lost 1 base, and 14 bases lay in between. This clonotype was obtained from an adult woman who had mild COVID-19 (a few samples of this study predate the infection). Cell type and time point are not known. Sequenced sample: PBMCs or a T cell subset sorted from them (not recorded which). V is TRBV4-1 and J is TRBJ2-3; D is undetermined. The CDR3 DNA reads TGCGCCAGCAGCCAAGATCTTAGTTCCAGTGGCACAGATACGCAGTATTTT. Translation: CASSQDLSSSGTDTQYF.